Shown below are 27 T cell receptor beta chains from a single sample sequenced in a study of blood T cell repertoires in COVID-19 (dated by TCRdb to the early 2020s). Receptor libraries were prepared by the immunoSEQ multiplex PCR assay. TCRdb holds this immuneACCESS table with in-frame rearrangements only. Some clones are missing; in checked studies, unresolved V genes explain under half, and the rest has no known cause. The sample profile shows 58,000 or so clones; roughly 71% of them were found once. 28% of the sample rests with the top ten. The material sequenced was peripheral blood. These receptors were obtained from a woman aged 80 or older with acute or convalescent COVID-19.

This clone showed up many times. The J gene is TRBJ2-2, the V gene TRBV4-2, with D tentatively TRBD2 (5 bases). Germline assignment: CDR1 LGHNA and CDR2 YNFKEQ. V lost 3 bases and J 2 bases, leaving 10 bases between the germline ends. The CDR3 covers 15 residues. CDR3 nucleotide sequence: TGTGCCAGCAGCCACGGGATTGACAACACCGGGGAGCTGTTTTTT. As protein: CASSHGIDNTGELFF.

This chain uses TRBV4-3 with TRBJ1-4; TRBD1 is a possible D gene (6 bases). Germline lookup yields CDR1 LGHNA and CDR2 YSLEER. Trimming left V 2 bases short and J 0 bases short, with 13 bases between. The CDR3 has 17 amino acids. In DNA, the CDR3 is TGCGCCAGCAGCCAATTGACAGGAGGTACAACTAATGAAAAACTGTTTTTT. Translated: CASSQLTGGTTNEKLFF.

This clone was detected once. This chain links TRBV11-3 with TRBJ2-2; 9 bases line up with TRBD1. CDR3 size: 18 residues. The J segment lost 4 bases and the V segment lost 5 bases, leaving 14 bases of the junction unmatched. Germline loops: CDR1 SGHNT, CDR2 YENEEA. Written as DNA, the CDR3 is TGTGCCAGCAGCCCTAAGACAGGGGGGGTTGCGGGCACCGGGGAGCTGTTTTTT. Protein: CASSPKTGGVAGTGELFF. The full variable domain, completed using reference TRBV11-3 and TRBJ2-2, is EAGVVQSPRYKIIEKKQPVAFWCNPISGHNTLYWYLQNLGQGPELLIRYENEEAVDDSQLPKDRFSAERLKGVDSTLKIQPAELGDSAVYLCASSPKTGGVAGTGELFFGEGSRLTVL.

The table lists this clone with a count of one. The V gene is TRBV7-9, the J gene TRBJ1-1, with 7 positions matching TRBD1. The CDR3 is 15 residues long. With 1 base clipped from V and 4 bases from J, the junction kept 6 bases outside the gene matches. Per the germline V gene, CDR1 is SEHNR and CDR2 is FQNEAQ (reference sequence). The CDR3 region has the DNA TGTGCCAGCAGCTTAGTGCCGGACAGGTCCACTGAAGCTTTCTTT. Residues: CASSLVPDRSTEAFF.

The genes are TRBV19 and TRBJ2-5; 14 bases fit TRBD2. V gave up 5 bases and J gave up 5 bases; unmatched junction bases: 13. This CDR3 is built from 18 residues. Germline CDR1 LNHDA, CDR2 SQIVND (reference sequence). This CDR3 is CASSSRLAGGPREETQYF. The DNA of the CDR3 is TGTGCCAGTAGTTCCCGACTAGCGGGAGGGCCGCGGGAGGAGACCCAGTACTTC.

The chain has TRBV28 and TRBJ2-7; perhaps TRBD1 as D (5 bases). Trimming removed 2 bases from V and 1 base from J, with 9 bases in between. Germline V gene lookup returns CDR1 MDHEN and CDR2 SYDVKM. The CDR3 consists of 14 residues. CDR3 sequence: CASSLRRQSYEQYF. In DNA, the CDR3 is TGTGCCAGCAGTTTAAGGCGACAGTCCTACGAGCAGTACTTC.

The chain recombines TRBV5-6 with TRBJ1-2, with 7 bases matching TRBD1. V gave up 0 bases and J gave up 7 bases; unmatched junction bases: 0. CDR1 is SGHDT and CDR2 is YYEEEE in the germline V gene. This CDR3 is built from 12 residues. The CDR3 bases are TGTGCCAGCAGCTTGGGACAGGGTGGCTACACCTTC. This codes for CASSLGQGGYTF.

The chain employs TRBV14 and TRBJ1-1, with D maybe TRBD1 (5 bases). In germline, CDR1 is SGHDN, CDR2 FVKESK. The CDR3 is 15 residues long. V dropped 2 bases and J dropped 0 bases, with 10 bases sitting between them. CDR3 DNA sequence: TGTGCCAGCAGCCAATATACAGGTTTGAACACTGAAGCTTTCTTT. Translated: CASSQYTGLNTEAFF.

This clone has ten or more counts. J is TRBJ2-1 and V is TRBV19; 11 nucleotides agree with TRBD2. Unmatched junction bases numbered 9, after V lost 5 bases and J lost 6 bases. The CDR3 runs 16 residues. Germline V gives CDR1 LNHDA, CDR2 SQIVND (reference sequence). Here the CDR3 DNA reads TGTGCCAGTAGTCCAGATAGCGGGGGGGGGTCCAATGAGCAGTTCTTC. This encodes CASSPDSGGGSNEQFF.

J is TRBJ2-1 and V is TRBV7-2, with a tentative D call TRBD2 (5 bases). Germline assignment: CDR1 SGHTA and CDR2 FQGNSA. The germline V and J ends were trimmed by 2 bases and 7 bases, with 18 bases remaining between them. This CDR3 comprises 16 residues. The CDR3 DNA reads as TGTGCCAGCAGCTTAAGTGGAGCTAACTCGGGGAATGAGCAGTTCTTC. Translating it yields CASSLSGANSGNEQFF.

The rearrangement joins TRBV7-3 to TRBJ2-1, with TRBD2 identical over 15 bases. The CDR3 totals 17 residues. Germline V gene sequence: CDR1 SGHTA, CDR2 FQGTGA. With V trimmed by 2 bases and J by 7 bases, 6 bases remained unmatched. Here the CDR3 DNA reads TGTGCCAGCAGCTTAGCCGCCGGGACTAGCGGGAGGAATGAGCAGTTCTTC. This encodes CASSLAAGTSGRNEQFF.

This clone was picked up one time. At one end, the junction sequence differs from germline, possibly due to a read error. J is TRBJ2-1 and V is TRBV2; 11 nucleotides match TRBD1. The length of the CDR3 is 16 residues. The germline CDR1 and CDR2 sequences are SNHLY and FYNNEI. The CDR3 is CASSQARDRGGNEQFF. CDR3 coding DNA: TGTGCCAGCAGTCAAGCCCGGGACAGGGGGGGCAATGAGCAGTTCTTC.

The CDR3 sequence: CASSLDLDRNYGYTF. The DNA for the CDR3 is TGTGCCAGCAGCTTGGACCTGGACAGAAACTATGGCTACACCTTC. The rearrangement links TRBV7-2 to TRBJ1-2; D perhaps matches TRBD1 (6 bases). The germline V gene encodes CDR1 SGHTA and CDR2 FQGNSA. V was cut by 3 bases and J by 2 bases, with 13 bases left in between. CDR3 size: 15 residues.

This sequence joins TRBV7-9 and TRBJ2-1, with a weak D call TRBD2 (6 bases). Germline CDR1 SEHNR, CDR2 FQNEAQ (reference sequence). V lost 5 bases and J lost 2, with 13 bases in between. CDR3 length: 15 amino acids. The CDR3, as DNA: TGTGCCAGCAGCCCTCAGGGCGGGACCTACAATGAGCAGTTCTTC. Residues: CASSPQGGTYNEQFF.

This chain uses TRBV7-6 with TRBJ2-5; D may be TRBD1 (5 bases). The germline CDR1 and CDR2 sequences are SGHVS and FNYEAQ. V was clipped by 1 base and J by 11 bases, with 11 bases between them. CDR3 length: 12 amino acids. DNA of the CDR3: TGTGCCAGCAGCTTAGACCAGGGCAGGCAGTACTTC. This sequence encodes CASSLDQGRQYF.

The V gene is TRBV5-1, the J gene TRBJ1-1; 8 positions match TRBD1. Unmatched junction bases numbered 8, after V lost 3 bases and J lost 1 base. Germline lookup yields CDR1 SGHRS and CDR2 YFSETQ. The CDR3 consists of 16 residues. The CDR3 sequence: CASSSSQGAGNTEAFF. The DNA of the CDR3 is TGCGCCAGCAGCTCTAGCCAGGGGGCTGGGAACACTGAAGCTTTCTTT.

The V gene is TRBV6-1, the J gene TRBJ1-2; 11 nucleotides match TRBD1. Trimming took 1 base from V and 5 from J; bases not matched to a gene: 6. Germline CDR1 MNHNS, CDR2 SASEGT. The CDR3 consists of 16 residues. CDR3 in DNA: TGTGCCAGCAGTGAAGTTCCGGGACAGGGGGGGTATGGCTACACCTTC. It translates to CASSEVPGQGGYGYTF.

This clone was found a few times. V gene TRBV7-8 combines with J gene TRBJ2-7; TRBD1 might be the D (6 bases). Trimming removed 2 bases from V and 7 bases from J, with 12 bases in between. The CDR3 consists of 13 residues. CDR1 and CDR2 from the germline V gene are SGHVS and FQNEAQ. CDR3 region: CASSLMGAGEQYF. The CDR3 DNA is TGTGCCAGCAGCTTAATGGGGGCCGGAGAGCAGTACTTC.

J is TRBJ2-5 and V is TRBV19; D not certain. Germline CDR1 LNHDA, CDR2 SQIVND (reference sequence). The V end lost 6 bases, the J end lost 5 bases, and 16 bases lay between the germline ends. This CDR3 has 14 residues. As DNA, the CDR3 is TGTGCCAGTAGCCCAGCTAGTGGCGTGGAGACCCAGTACTTC. It translates to CASSPASGVETQYF.

In its sample, this clone was seen once. The V gene is TRBV18, the J gene TRBJ2-1; TRBD2 aligns across 7 bases. With V trimmed by 3 bases and J by 7 bases, 12 bases remained unmatched. The CDR3 contains 16 residues. Germline CDR1 KGHSH, CDR2 LQKENI. In DNA form, the CDR3 reads TGTGCCAGCTCACCTCTACTTCTATCGGGGGGTAATGAGCAGTTCTTC. It specifies CASSPLLLSGGNEQFF.

This clone showed up just a few times. CDR3 sequence: CASSLGGRAYEQYF. DNA of the CDR3: TGTGCCAGCAGTTTGGGGGGGAGGGCCTACGAGCAGTACTTC. V and J are TRBV28 and TRBJ2-7; 7 positions agree with TRBD2. CDR1 and CDR2 (germline): MDHEN, SYDVKM. The CDR3 has 14 amino acids. Germline trimming cut 3 bases from V and 2 bases from J; bases unmatched to any gene: 4.

The rearrangement uses TRBV28 and TRBJ2-7, with a possible D match to TRBD1 (6 bases). V lost 1 base and J 2 bases, leaving 18 bases between the germline ends. The CDR3 loop spans 17 amino acids. CDR1 MDHEN and CDR2 SYDVKM come from the germline V gene. In nucleotides, the CDR3 is TGTGCCAGCAGTTTATTGGGGGCGTCTATTTTAACCTACGAGCAGTACTTC. It yields the protein CASSLLGASILTYEQYF.

The chain carries TRBV5-1 and TRBJ1-1; 7 nucleotides agree with TRBD1. CDR3 length: 15 residues. Germline CDR1 is SGHRS and CDR2 is YFSETQ. With 3 bases clipped from V and 4 bases from J, the junction kept 9 bases outside the gene matches. For the CDR3, the DNA is TGCGCCAGCAGCTCCTTACAGGGGATCGGCACTGAAGCTTTCTTT. Translating gives CASSSLQGIGTEAFF. Filled out from reference TRBV5-1 and TRBJ1-1, the complete variable domain reads KAGVTQTPRYLIKTRGQQVTLSCSPISGHRSVSWYQQTPGQGLQFLFEYFSETQRNKGNFPGRFSGRQFSNSRSEMNVSTLELGDSALYLCASSSLQGIGTEAFFGQGTRLTVV.

V usage is TRBV11-3 and J usage is TRBJ2-5; no clear D gene. CDR1 SGHNT and CDR2 YENEEA come from the germline V gene. This CDR3 has 13 amino acids. Trimming stripped 5 bases from V and 7 bases from J, with 14 bases between. Here the CDR3 reads CASSRVGYGTQYF. DNA for the CDR3: TGTGCCAGCAGCCGAGTCGGGTATGGGACCCAGTACTTC.

V usage is TRBV7-2 and J usage is TRBJ1-2; D unclear. The V end was cut by 5 bases, the J end by 2 bases, with 15 bases between. The CDR3 totals 15 residues. The germline gives CDR1 SGHTA, CDR2 FQGNSA. CDR3: CASSPNAGGNYGYTF. The CDR3 region has the DNA TGTGCCAGCAGCCCTAATGCGGGAGGGAACTATGGCTACACCTTC.

This clone was picked up one time. This chain uses TRBV18 with TRBJ1-1; 8 positions agree with TRBD1. The CDR3 length is 15 residues. The ends lost 4 bases at V and 1 base at J; junction bases unmatched: 5. CDR1 and CDR2 (germline): KGHSH, LQKENI. The CDR3 sequence: CASSRRTGTNTEAFF. The CDR3 DNA sequence: TGTGCCAGCTCACGACGGACAGGGACGAACACTGAAGCTTTCTTT. Using reference TRBV18 and TRBJ1-1 for the parts outside the CDR3, the full variable domain is NAGVMQNPRHLVRRRGQEARLRCSPMKGHSHVYWYRQLPEEGLKFMVYLQKENIIDESGMPKERFSAEFPKEGPSILRIQQVVRGDSAAYFCASSRRTGTNTEAFFGQGTRLTVV.

In DNA form, the CDR3 reads TGTGCCAGCAGCTTACCTTCTGGACTCCAATACGAGCAGTACTTC. This encodes CASSLPSGLQYEQYF. The V call is TRBV7-2, the J call TRBJ2-7, with D maybe TRBD2 (5 bases). CDR1 and CDR2 (germline): SGHTA, FQGNSA. The CDR3 sequence is 15 residues long. Between the trimmed V and J ends, which lost 2 bases and 4 bases, there was a span of 15 bases.